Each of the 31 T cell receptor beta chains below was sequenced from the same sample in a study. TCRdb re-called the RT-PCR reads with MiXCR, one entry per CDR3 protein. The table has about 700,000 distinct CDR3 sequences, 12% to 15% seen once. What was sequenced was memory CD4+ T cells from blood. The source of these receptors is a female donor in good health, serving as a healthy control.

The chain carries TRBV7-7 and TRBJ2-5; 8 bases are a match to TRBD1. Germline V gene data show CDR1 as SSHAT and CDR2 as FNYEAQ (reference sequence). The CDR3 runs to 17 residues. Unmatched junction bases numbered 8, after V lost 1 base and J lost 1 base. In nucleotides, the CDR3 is TGTGCCAGCAGCTTAGGGTGGGCCGGGACAGGCCAAGAGACCCAGTACTTC. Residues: CASSLGWAGTGQETQYF.

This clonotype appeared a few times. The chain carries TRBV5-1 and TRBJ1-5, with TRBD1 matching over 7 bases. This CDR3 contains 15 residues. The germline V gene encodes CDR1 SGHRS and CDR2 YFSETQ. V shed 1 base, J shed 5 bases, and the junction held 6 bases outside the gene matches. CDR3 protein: CASSLLGGGDQPQHF. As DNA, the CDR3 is TGCGCCAGCAGCTTGTTAGGGGGCGGGGATCAGCCCCAGCATTTT.

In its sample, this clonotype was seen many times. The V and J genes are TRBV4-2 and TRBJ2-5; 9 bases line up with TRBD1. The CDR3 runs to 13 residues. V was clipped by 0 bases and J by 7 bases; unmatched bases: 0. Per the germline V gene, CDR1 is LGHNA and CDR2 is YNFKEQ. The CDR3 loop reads CASSQEQGATQYF. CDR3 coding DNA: TGTGCCAGCAGCCAAGAACAGGGGGCGACCCAGTACTTC.

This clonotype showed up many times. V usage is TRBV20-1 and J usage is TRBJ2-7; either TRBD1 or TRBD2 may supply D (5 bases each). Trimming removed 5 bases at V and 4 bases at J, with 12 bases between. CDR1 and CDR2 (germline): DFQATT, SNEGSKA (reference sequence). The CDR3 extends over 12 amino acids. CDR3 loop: CSAGRDRYEQYF. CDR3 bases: TGCAGTGCTGGAAGGGACCGATACGAGCAGTACTTC.

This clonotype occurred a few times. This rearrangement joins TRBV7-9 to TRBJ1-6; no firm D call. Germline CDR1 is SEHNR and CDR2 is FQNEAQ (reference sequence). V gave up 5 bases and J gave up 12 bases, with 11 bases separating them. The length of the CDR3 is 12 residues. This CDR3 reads CASSLELVPLHF. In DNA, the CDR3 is TGTGCCAGCAGCCTAGAGTTGGTACCCCTCCACTTT. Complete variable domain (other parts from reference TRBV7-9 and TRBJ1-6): DTGVSQNPRHKITKRGQNVTFRCDPISEHNRLYWYRQTLGQGPEFLTYFQNEAQLEKSRLLSDRFSAERPKGSFSTLEIQRTEQGDSAMYLCASSLELVPLHFGNGTRLTVT.

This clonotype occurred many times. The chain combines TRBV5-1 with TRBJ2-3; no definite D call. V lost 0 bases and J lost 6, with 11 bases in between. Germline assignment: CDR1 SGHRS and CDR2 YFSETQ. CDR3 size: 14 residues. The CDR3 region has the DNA TGCGCCAGCAGCTTGGATATGGCGGCTGATACGCAGTATTTT. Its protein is CASSLDMAADTQYF.

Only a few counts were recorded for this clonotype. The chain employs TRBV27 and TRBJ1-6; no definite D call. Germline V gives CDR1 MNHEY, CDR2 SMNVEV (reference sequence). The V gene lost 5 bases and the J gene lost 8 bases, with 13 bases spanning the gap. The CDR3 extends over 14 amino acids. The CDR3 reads CASSLEVLDSPLHF. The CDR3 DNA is TGTGCCAGCAGTCTTGAAGTTCTGGATTCACCCCTCCACTTT.

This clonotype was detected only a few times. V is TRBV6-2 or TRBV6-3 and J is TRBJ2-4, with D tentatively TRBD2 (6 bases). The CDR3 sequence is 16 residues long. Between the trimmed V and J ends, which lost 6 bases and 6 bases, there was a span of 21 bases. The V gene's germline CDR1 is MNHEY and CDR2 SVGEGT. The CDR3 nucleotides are TGTGCCAGCAGCCTCGGACTACCGGGGCAAGGAAACATTCAGTACTTC. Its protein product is CASSLGLPGQGNIQYF.

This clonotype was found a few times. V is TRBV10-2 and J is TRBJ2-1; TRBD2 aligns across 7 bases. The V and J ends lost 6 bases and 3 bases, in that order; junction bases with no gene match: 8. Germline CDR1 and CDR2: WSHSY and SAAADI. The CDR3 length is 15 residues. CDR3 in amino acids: CASSASGGVYNEQFF. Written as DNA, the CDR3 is TGCGCCAGCAGCGCTAGCGGAGGCGTCTACAATGAGCAGTTCTTC.

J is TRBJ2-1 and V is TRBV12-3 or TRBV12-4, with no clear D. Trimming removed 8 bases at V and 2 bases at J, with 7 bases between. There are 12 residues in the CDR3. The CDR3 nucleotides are TGTGCCAGCGGATCGGCCTACAATGAGCAGTTCTTC. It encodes CASGSAYNEQFF.

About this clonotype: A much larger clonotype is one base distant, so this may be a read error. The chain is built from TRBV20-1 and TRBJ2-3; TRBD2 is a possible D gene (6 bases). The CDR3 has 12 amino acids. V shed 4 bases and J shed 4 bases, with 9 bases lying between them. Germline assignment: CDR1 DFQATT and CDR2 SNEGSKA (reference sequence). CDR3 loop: CSAIGGADTQYF. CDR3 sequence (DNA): TGCAGTGCTATCGGGGGTGCAGATACGCAGTATTTT.

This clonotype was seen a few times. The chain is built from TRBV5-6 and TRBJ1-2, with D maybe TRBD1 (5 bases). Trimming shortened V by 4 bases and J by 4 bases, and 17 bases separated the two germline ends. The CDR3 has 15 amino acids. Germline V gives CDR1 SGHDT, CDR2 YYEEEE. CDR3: CASSPPGQAPYGYTF. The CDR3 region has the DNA TGTGCCAGCAGCCCCCCAGGGCAGGCCCCCTATGGCTACACCTTC.

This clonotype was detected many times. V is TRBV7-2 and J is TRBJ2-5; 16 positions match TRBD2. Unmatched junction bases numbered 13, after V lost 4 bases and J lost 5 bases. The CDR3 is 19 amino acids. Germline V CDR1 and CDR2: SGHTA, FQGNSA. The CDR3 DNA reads TGTGCCAGCAGCTCGGGACTAGCGGGAGGGCCAAGGTTTGTGGAGACCCAGTACTTC. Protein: CASSSGLAGGPRFVETQYF.

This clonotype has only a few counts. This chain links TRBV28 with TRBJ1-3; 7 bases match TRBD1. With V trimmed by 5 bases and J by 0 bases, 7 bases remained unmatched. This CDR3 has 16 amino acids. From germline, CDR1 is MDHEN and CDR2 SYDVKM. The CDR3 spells CASSVPRQGSGNTIYF. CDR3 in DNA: TGTGCCAGCAGTGTACCACGACAGGGCTCTGGAAACACCATATATTTT. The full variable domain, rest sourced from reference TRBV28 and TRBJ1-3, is DVKVTQSSRYLVKRTGEKVFLECVQDMDHENMFWYRQDPGLGLRLIYFSYDVKMKEKGDIPEGYSVSREKKERFSLILESASTNQTSMYLCASSVPRQGSGNTIYFGEGSWLTVV.

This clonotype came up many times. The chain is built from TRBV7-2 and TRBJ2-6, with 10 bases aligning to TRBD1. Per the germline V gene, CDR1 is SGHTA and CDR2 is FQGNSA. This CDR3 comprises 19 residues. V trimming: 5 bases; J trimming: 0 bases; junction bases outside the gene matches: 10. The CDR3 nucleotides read TGTGCCAGCAGCGCAAAATCGGACAGGGGGTACTCTGGGGCCAACGTCCTGACTTTC. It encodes CASSAKSDRGYSGANVLTF.

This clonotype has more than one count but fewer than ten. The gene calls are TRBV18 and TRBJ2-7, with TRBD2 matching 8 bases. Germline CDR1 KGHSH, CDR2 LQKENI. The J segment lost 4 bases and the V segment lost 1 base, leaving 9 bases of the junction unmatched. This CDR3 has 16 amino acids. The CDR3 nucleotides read TGTGCCAGCTCACCACTCCACCCGGGACTAGGGTACGAGCAGTACTTC. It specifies CASSPLHPGLGYEQYF.

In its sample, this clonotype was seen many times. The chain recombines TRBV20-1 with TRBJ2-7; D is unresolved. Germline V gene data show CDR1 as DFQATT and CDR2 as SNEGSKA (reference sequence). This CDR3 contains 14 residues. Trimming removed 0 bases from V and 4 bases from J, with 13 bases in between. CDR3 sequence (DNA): TGCAGTGCTAGAGATAGACGCTTGGAGTACGAGCAGTACTTC. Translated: CSARDRRLEYEQYF.

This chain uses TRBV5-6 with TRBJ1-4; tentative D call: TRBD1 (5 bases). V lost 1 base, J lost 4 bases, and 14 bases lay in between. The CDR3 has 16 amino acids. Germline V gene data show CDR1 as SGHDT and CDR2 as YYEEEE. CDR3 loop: CASSLMSGLHNEKLFF. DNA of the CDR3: TGTGCCAGCAGCTTGATGTCGGGACTTCATAATGAAAAACTGTTTTTT.

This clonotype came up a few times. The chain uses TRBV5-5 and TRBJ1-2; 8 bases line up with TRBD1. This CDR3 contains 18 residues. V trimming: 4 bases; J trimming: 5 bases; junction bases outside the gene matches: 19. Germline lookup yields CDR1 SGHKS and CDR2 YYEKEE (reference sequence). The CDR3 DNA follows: TGTGCCAGCAGCCTCTTTCAGGGACAGGCTCCTTTACTTTATGGCTACACCTTC. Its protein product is CASSLFQGQAPLLYGYTF.

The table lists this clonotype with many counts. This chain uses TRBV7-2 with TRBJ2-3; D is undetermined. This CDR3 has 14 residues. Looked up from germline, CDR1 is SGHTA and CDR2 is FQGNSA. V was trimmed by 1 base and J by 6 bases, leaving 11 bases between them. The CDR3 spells CASSLGHMRDTQYF. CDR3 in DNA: TGTGCCAGCAGCTTAGGACACATGAGGGATACGCAGTATTTT.

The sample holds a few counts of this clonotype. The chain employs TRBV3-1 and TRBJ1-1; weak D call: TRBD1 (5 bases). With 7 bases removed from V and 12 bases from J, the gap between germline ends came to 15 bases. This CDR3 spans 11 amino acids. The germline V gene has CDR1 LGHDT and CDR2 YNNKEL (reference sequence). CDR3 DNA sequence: TGTGCCAGCAACGGGGGAGGTGCGCCTTTCTTT. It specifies CASNGGGAPFF.

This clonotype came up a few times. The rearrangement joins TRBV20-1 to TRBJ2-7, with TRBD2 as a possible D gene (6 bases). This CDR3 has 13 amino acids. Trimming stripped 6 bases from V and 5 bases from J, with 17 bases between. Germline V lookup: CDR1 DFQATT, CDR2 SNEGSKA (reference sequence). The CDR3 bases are TGCAGTGCCCCCGGAGGGCCAGGCGACGAGCAGTACTTC. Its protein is CSAPGGPGDEQYF.

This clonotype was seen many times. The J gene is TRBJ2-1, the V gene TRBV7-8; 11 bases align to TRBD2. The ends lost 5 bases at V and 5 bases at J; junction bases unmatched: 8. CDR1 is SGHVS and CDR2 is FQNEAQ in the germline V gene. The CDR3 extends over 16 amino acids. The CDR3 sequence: CASSLRLAGSHNEQFF. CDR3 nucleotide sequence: TGTGCCAGCAGCCTAAGACTAGCGGGATCCCACAATGAGCAGTTCTTC.

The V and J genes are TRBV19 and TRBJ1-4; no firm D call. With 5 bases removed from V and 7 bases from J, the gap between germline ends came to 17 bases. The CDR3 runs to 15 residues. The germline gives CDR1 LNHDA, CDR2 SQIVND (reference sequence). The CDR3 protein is CASSPKVYRTEKLFF. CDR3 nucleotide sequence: TGTGCCAGTAGTCCAAAAGTGTATCGGACTGAAAAACTGTTTTTT.

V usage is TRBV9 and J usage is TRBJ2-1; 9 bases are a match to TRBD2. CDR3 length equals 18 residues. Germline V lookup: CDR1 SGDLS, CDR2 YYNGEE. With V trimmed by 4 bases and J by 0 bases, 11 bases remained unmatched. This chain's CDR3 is CASSPKVVAGASYNEQFF. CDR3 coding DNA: TGTGCCAGCAGCCCTAAAGTGGTAGCGGGAGCCTCCTACAATGAGCAGTTCTTC.

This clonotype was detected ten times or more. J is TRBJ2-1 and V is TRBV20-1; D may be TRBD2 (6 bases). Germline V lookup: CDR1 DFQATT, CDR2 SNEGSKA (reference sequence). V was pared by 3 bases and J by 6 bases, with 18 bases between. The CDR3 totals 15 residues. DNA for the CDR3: TGCAGTGCTAGTTTATTCACGGGAGCGGGCAATGAGCAGTTCTTC. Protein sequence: CSASLFTGAGNEQFF.

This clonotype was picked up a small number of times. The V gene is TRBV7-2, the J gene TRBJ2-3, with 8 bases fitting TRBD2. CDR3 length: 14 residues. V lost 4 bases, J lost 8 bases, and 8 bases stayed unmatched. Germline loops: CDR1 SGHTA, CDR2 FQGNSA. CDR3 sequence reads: CASSSGLATVTQYF. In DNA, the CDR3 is TGTGCCAGCAGCTCCGGACTAGCTACGGTTACGCAGTATTTT.

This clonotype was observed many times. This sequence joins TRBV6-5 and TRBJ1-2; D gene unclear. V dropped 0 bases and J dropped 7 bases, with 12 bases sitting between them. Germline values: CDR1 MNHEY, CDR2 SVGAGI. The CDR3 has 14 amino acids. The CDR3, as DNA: TGTGCCAGCAGTTACTCGAGTGGTTTTCTTGGCTACACCTTC. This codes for CASSYSSGFLGYTF.

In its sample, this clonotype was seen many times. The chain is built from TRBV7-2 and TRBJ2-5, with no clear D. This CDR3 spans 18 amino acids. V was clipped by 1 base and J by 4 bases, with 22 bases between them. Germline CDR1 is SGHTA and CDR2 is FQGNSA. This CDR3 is CASSLGGVGFIYAETQYF. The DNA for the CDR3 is TGTGCCAGCAGCTTAGGAGGAGTGGGCTTCATTTACGCAGAGACCCAGTACTTC. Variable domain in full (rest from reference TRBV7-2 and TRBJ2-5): GAGVSQSPSNKVTEKGKDVELRCDPISGHTALYWYRQSLGQGLEFLIYFQGNSAPDKSGLPSDRFSAERTGGSVSTLTIQRTQQEDSAVYLCASSLGGVGFIYAETQYFGPGTRLLVL.

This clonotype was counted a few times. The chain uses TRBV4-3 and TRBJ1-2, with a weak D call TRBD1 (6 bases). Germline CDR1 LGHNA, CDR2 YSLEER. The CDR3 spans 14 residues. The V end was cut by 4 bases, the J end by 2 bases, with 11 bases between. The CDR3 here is CASSPDSFNYGYTF. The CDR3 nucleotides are TGCGCCAGCAGCCCGGACAGTTTCAACTATGGCTACACCTTC.

CDR3 amino acids: CASSLSISGPHNEQFF. The CDR3 nucleotides are TGTGCCAGCAGCTTATCGATTTCAGGGCCTCACAATGAGCAGTTCTTC. This chain uses TRBV11-2 with TRBJ2-1, with D possibly TRBD1 on 5 matching bases. This CDR3 is 16 amino acids long. Trimming removed 2 bases at V and 5 bases at J, with 16 bases between. Germline-derived CDR1 and CDR2 are SGHAT and FQNNGV. Full variable domain (outside the CDR3, taken from reference TRBV11-2 and TRBJ2-1): EAGVAQSPRYKIIEKRQSVAFWCNPISGHATLYWYQQILGQGPKLLIQFQNNGVVDDSQLPKDRFSAERLKGVDSTLKIQPAKLEDSAVYLCASSLSISGPHNEQFFGPGTRLTVL.